These 19 T cell receptor beta chains share one sample of origin, sequenced in a study of T cell changes during pregnancy in multiple sclerosis. Generated by immunoSEQ multiplex PCR, the TCRdb table keeps only in-frame clones and is missing some. The sample has around 85,000 clones; roughly nine tenths are singletons. The starting material was PBMCs, obtained in the first trimester of pregnancy. These receptors all come from a female donor in good health, serving as a control in a pregnancy study. Some clones in this sample may be carry-over from other donors' samples.

The CDR3 region is CASSNSGGFSTDTQYF. Here the CDR3 DNA reads TGTGCCAGCAGCAATAGCGGGGGGTTTAGCACAGATACGCAGTATTTT. The V call is TRBV9, the J call TRBJ2-3; TRBD2 matches 10 bases. Germline values: CDR1 SGDLS, CDR2 YYNGEE. The CDR3 has 16 residues. The trim removed 4 bases at V and 0 bases at J, leaving 5 bases unmatched.

J is TRBJ2-1 and V is TRBV7-6, with D perhaps TRBD2 (6 bases). From germline, CDR1 is SGHVS and CDR2 FNYEAQ. V was trimmed by 1 base and J by 14 bases, leaving 12 bases between them. The CDR3 extends over 12 amino acids. CDR3 in DNA: TGTGCCAGCAGCTTAGAGGAGCGGGTGAAGTTCTTC. Protein: CASSLEERVKFF.

The J gene is TRBJ2-3, the V gene TRBV4-1; 8 bases align to TRBD1. The CDR3 spans 15 residues. Trimming removed 1 base from V and 2 bases from J; junction bases left unmatched: 2. Germline V gives CDR1 MGHRA, CDR2 YSYEKL. This chain's CDR3 is CASSQGTGFTDTQYF. In DNA, the CDR3 is TGCGCCAGCAGCCAAGGGACAGGGTTCACAGATACGCAGTATTTT.

V is TRBV7-6 and J is TRBJ2-5, with unresolved D. Germline CDR1 is SGHVS and CDR2 is FNYEAQ. Trimming cost V 2 bases and J 4 bases, with 8 bases left between them. This CDR3 has 13 residues. This CDR3 reads CASSLTLGETQYF. CDR3 DNA: TGTGCCAGCAGCTTAACCCTAGGAGAGACCCAGTACTTC.

The rearrangement links TRBV28 to TRBJ1-2, with 7 positions matching TRBD1. The CDR3 covers 14 residues. Germline assignment: CDR1 MDHEN and CDR2 SYDVKM. The J segment lost 3 bases and the V segment lost 6 bases, leaving 7 bases of the junction unmatched. The CDR3 DNA is TGTGCCAGCAGCCCAGGGGGGCGTGACTATGGCTACACCTTC. It codes for CASSPGGRDYGYTF.

V usage is TRBV30 and J usage is TRBJ2-3; 8 bases map to TRBD1. After removal of 4 bases from V and 4 bases from J, the junction contained 13 bases not matched to a gene. Germline CDR1 is GTSNPN and CDR2 is SVGIG (reference sequence). The CDR3 is made up of 16 amino acids. The CDR3 nucleotides read TGTGCCTGGACCCCCGGGACAGGTGCAGGGGCAGATACGCAGTATTTT. Translated, it gives CAWTPGTGAGADTQYF.

The J gene is TRBJ2-5, the V gene TRBV29-1; TRBD1 matches at 7 bases. V lost 3 bases, J lost 3 bases, and 4 bases stayed unmatched. In germline, CDR1 is SQVTM, CDR2 ANQGSEA. This CDR3 has 13 residues. This chain's CDR3 is CSVDPGQKETQYF. The CDR3 DNA is TGCAGCGTTGACCCGGGACAGAAAGAGACCCAGTACTTC.

V is TRBV6-6 and J is TRBJ2-5, with D possibly being TRBD2 (6 bases). The V gene lost 0 bases and the J gene lost 4 bases, with 6 bases spanning the gap. This CDR3 is built from 13 residues. Germline V CDR1 and CDR2: MNHNY, SVGAGI (reference sequence). In nucleotides, the CDR3 is TGTGCCAGCAGTTACTCGGGAGGAGAGACCCAGTACTTC. Amino acids: CASSYSGGETQYF.

V and J are TRBV5-1 and TRBJ1-1; no reliable D call. Germline CDR1 and CDR2: SGHRS and YFSETQ. Trimming removed 0 bases from V and 2 bases from J, with 14 bases in between. The CDR3 has 16 residues. The CDR3 spells CASSLEGRGGNTEAFF. As DNA, the CDR3 is TGCGCCAGCAGCTTGGAAGGCCGGGGAGGTAACACTGAAGCTTTCTTT. Using reference TRBV5-1 and TRBJ1-1 for the parts outside the CDR3, the full variable domain is KAGVTQTPRYLIKTRGQQVTLSCSPISGHRSVSWYQQTPGQGLQFLFEYFSETQRNKGNFPGRFSGRQFSNSRSEMNVSTLELGDSALYLCASSLEGRGGNTEAFFGQGTRLTVV.

This clone was seen only a few times. V is TRBV19 and J is TRBJ2-1; D is perhaps TRBD1 (6 bases). This CDR3 contains 14 residues. Germline V lookup: CDR1 LNHDA, CDR2 SQIVND (reference sequence). Trimming removed 7 bases at V and 2 bases at J, with 12 bases between. CDR3 sequence (DNA): TGTGCCAGTAAGGCAGGGGTAGCCTACAATGAGCAGTTCTTC. It translates to CASKAGVAYNEQFF. The entire variable domain, with the rest obtained from reference TRBV19 and TRBJ2-1, is as follows: DGGITQSPKYLFRKEGQNVTLSCEQNLNHDAMYWYRQDPGQGLRLIYYSQIVNDFQKGDIAEGYSVSREKKESFPLTVTSAQKNPTAFYLCASKAGVAYNEQFFGPGTRLTVL.

The chain links TRBV28 to TRBJ2-7, with 12 bases aligning to TRBD2. The CDR3 is 15 residues long. V gave up 5 bases and J gave up 4 bases; unmatched junction bases: 6. Germline-derived CDR1 and CDR2 are MDHEN and SYDVKM. CDR3 residues: CASSLGLAGLYEQYF. The CDR3 DNA reads as TGTGCCAGCAGTCTTGGACTAGCGGGATTGTACGAGCAGTACTTC. Filled out from reference TRBV28 and TRBJ2-7, the complete variable domain reads DVKVTQSSRYLVKRTGEKVFLECVQDMDHENMFWYRQDPGLGLRLIYFSYDVKMKEKGDIPEGYSVSREKKERFSLILESASTNQTSMYLCASSLGLAGLYEQYFGPGTRLTVT.

V and J are TRBV10-2 and TRBJ2-3, with TRBD2 identical over 11 bases. This CDR3 spans 14 amino acids. The germline V gene has CDR1 WSHSY and CDR2 SAAADI. Trimming took 4 bases from V and 4 from J; bases not matched to a gene: 1. The CDR3 spells CASSVAGGPDTQYF. The CDR3 DNA is TGCGCCAGCAGTGTAGCGGGGGGGCCAGATACGCAGTATTTT.

This chain joins TRBV5-5 and TRBJ2-1; D unresolved. Trimming cost V 3 bases and J 0 bases, with 7 bases left between them. In germline, CDR1 is SGHKS, CDR2 YYEKEE (reference sequence). The length of the CDR3 is 14 residues. DNA of the CDR3: TGTGCCAGCAGCTGGAGCGTCTCCTACAATGAGCAGTTCTTC. Amino acid sequence: CASSWSVSYNEQFF.

The rearrangement uses TRBV27 and TRBJ2-1; D perhaps matches TRBD2 (6 bases). Trimming cost V 6 bases and J 10 bases, with 10 bases left between them. Germline V gene sequence: CDR1 MNHEY, CDR2 SMNVEV (reference sequence). The CDR3 is made up of 11 amino acids. Here the CDR3 reads CASSPGVEQFF. As DNA, the CDR3 is TGTGCCAGCAGCCCGGGGGTAGAGCAGTTCTTC.

The DNA of the CDR3 is TGTGCCATCAGGGACAGGGCCGGGGCTGAAGCTTTCTTT. Translation: CAIRDRAGAEAFF. The V and J genes are TRBV10-3 and TRBJ1-1, with TRBD1 matching 8 bases. Germline assignment: CDR1 ENHRY and CDR2 SYGVKD. The V and J ends lost 6 bases and 6 bases, in that order; junction bases with no gene match: 6. This CDR3 is built from 13 residues.

The chain combines TRBV13 with TRBJ1-6; the match to TRBD1 covers 9 bases. V lost 6 bases and J lost 4; bases outside the gene matches: 4. Looked up from germline, CDR1 is PRHDT and CDR2 is FYEKMQ (reference sequence). The CDR3 is 15 amino acids. The CDR3 nucleotides read TGTGCCAGCAGGATGGGACAGGGTTATAATTCACCCCTCCACTTT. As protein: CASRMGQGYNSPLHF. The variable domain in full, with the rest retrieved from reference TRBV13 and TRBJ1-6, is AAGVIQSPRHLIKEKRETATLKCYPIPRHDTVYWYQQGPGQDPQFLISFYEKMQSDKGSIPDRFSAQQFSDYHSELNMSSLELGDSALYFCASRMGQGYNSPLHFGNGTRLTVT.

The chain joins TRBV5-4 to TRBJ2-1; maybe TRBD2 (6 bases). The V end lost 1 base, the J end lost 2 bases, and 13 bases lay between the germline ends. Looked up from germline, CDR1 is SGHNT and CDR2 is YYREEE (reference sequence). The CDR3 sequence is 16 residues long. The CDR3 nucleotides are TGTGCCAGCAGCTTGTCAAGCGGGCTCGCCTACAATGAGCAGTTCTTC. It translates to CASSLSSGLAYNEQFF.

The chain carries TRBV19 and TRBJ2-7; 12 nucleotides match TRBD1. Germline trimming cut 8 bases from V and 7 bases from J; bases unmatched to any gene: 6. Germline CDR1 and CDR2: LNHDA and SQIVND (reference sequence). The CDR3 length is 13 residues. The CDR3 loop reads CASGGQGALEQYF. The CDR3 DNA follows: TGTGCCAGTGGGGGACAGGGGGCCCTAGAGCAGTACTTC.

This clone has just one count. The V call is TRBV29-1, the J call TRBJ2-5; 8 positions agree with TRBD1. Losses at the gene ends were 2 bases for V and 2 bases for J; bases not matched to a gene: 1. The germline gives CDR1 SQVTM, CDR2 ANQGSEA. The CDR3 is made up of 13 amino acids. The CDR3 DNA is TGCAGCGTTGAATGGACAGGGCAAGAGACCCAGTACTTC. The encoded protein is CSVEWTGQETQYF.